A selection of T cell receptor beta chains follows, all from one sample in a study of T cell responses to AZD1222 COVID-19 vaccine. The data were produced by immunoSEQ multiplex PCR, yet TCRdb's version contains in-frame clones alone and is incomplete. The table lists over 120,000 clones, around 90% of them singletons. The source material was peripheral blood, sampled 28 days after the second dose of the MenACWY control vaccine. Receptor source: an adult who received the MenACWY meningococcal vaccine as a control. Both conserved end residues are part of each CDR3. D genes are given only for firm matches. A clone size is listed for some rows: how often the clone was seen (once, few, many), or a class if it is expanded.

>few|TRBJ1-1|TRBV5-1|NA
TGCGCCAGATACGACAGGAACACTGAAGCTTTCTTT
CARYDRNTEAFF
>NA|TRBJ2-1|TRBV4-3|NA
TGCGCCAGCAGCCAACTCACAGGTACCTACAATGAGCAGTTCTTC
CASSQLTGTYNEQFF
>NA|TRBJ1-3|TRBV19|TRBD1
TGTGCCAGTAGTATAGATGGGACAGTCTCTGGAAACACCATATATTTT
CASSIDGTVSGNTIYF
>NA|TRBJ1-6|TRBV19|NA
TGTGCCAGTAGTATAGATACCAGTTCACCCCTCCACTTT
CASSIDTSSPLHF
>NA|TRBJ1-5|TRBV7-2|NA
TGTGCCAGCAGCTTAGGAGGGAGCGGCAATCAGCCCCAGCATTTT
CASSLGGSGNQPQHF
>NA|TRBJ1-2|TRBV6-5|TRBD1
TGTGCCAGCAGCAGGGGGCATGGCTACACCTTC
CASSRGHGYTF
>NA|TRBJ2-3|TRBV29-1|NA
TGCAGCGCGGAGCAGGGGAGGGGTTATACGCAGTATTTT
CSAEQGRGYTQYF
>NA|TRBJ2-3|TRBV5-1|NA
TGCGCCAGCAGCCTACTGAATCCCACAGATACGCAGTATTTT
CASSLLNPTDTQYF
>few|TRBJ2-3|TRBV6-1|TRBD2
TGTGCCAGCAGTGAACTAGCGGGGGGGCCAGATACGCAGTATTTT
CASSELAGGPDTQYF
>NA|TRBJ1-2|TRBV29-1|NA
TGCAGCGTTGAAAGGGCTAATGGCTACACCTTC
CSVERANGYTF
>NA|TRBJ2-3|TRBV6-4|NA
TGTGCCAGCAGTGCAAAAGGCGCTAGCACAGATACGCAGTATTTT
CASSAKGASTDTQYF
>NA|TRBJ2-7|TRBV29-1|TRBD1
TGCAGCGGAGGACAGGACTACGAGCAGTACTTC
CSGGQDYEQYF
>NA|TRBJ2-1|TRBV9|TRBD1
TGTGCCAGCAGCGCCCAGACAGGGGTCAATGAGCAGTTCTTC
CASSAQTGVNEQFF
>NA|TRBJ2-2|TRBV5-1|TRBD1
TGCGCCAGCAGCTTCTCGGGACAGAGCCGAGACACCGGGGAGCTGTTTTTT
CASSFSGQSRDTGELFF
>NA|TRBJ2-1|TRBV7-9|TRBD2
TGTGCCAGCAGCTCCCCGACTAGCGGCCCCTACAATGAGCAGTTCTTC
CASSSPTSGPYNEQFF
>NA|TRBJ2-7|TRBV7-2|NA
TGTGCCAGCAGCTTGGGACCCAGCGGGCTCTCCTACGAGCAGTACTTC
CASSLGPSGLSYEQYF
>NA|TRBJ1-5|TRBV10-2|TRBD1
TGCGCCAGCAGTGAGGTCACAAACAGGGGGAGTTGGCAGCCCCAGCATTTT
CASSEVTNRGSWQPQHF
>NA|TRBJ2-7|TRBV4-3|TRBD2
TGCGCCAGCAGCCAAGGCGGGGGTTACGAGCAGTACTTC
CASSQGGGYEQYF
>NA|TRBJ2-6|TRBV5-8|NA
TGTGCCAGCAGCTTTATTCAGGGCGACTCTGGGGCCAACGTCCTGACTTTC
CASSFIQGDSGANVLTF
>NA|TRBJ2-5|TRBV24-1|NA
TGTGCCACCAGCGTGTCGGCGGGGGCGGAGACCCAGTACTTC
CATSVSAGAETQYF
>NA|TRBJ2-3|TRBV7-9|NA
TGTGCCAGCAGCTTGGATACGGAAGGGGGAGGGGATACGCAGTATTTT
CASSLDTEGGGDTQYF
>NA|TRBJ1-3|TRBV5-4|NA
TGTGCCAGCAGCTTACAGGGCTCTGGAAACACCATATATTTT
CASSLQGSGNTIYF
>NA|TRBJ1-4|TRBV30|NA
TGTGCCTGGAGTGGCAGCGGTGAAAAACTGTTTTTT
CAWSGSGEKLFF
>NA|TRBJ1-5|TRBV9|NA
TGTGCCAGCAGCGTATCCTCAGGGCTCAATCAGCCCCAGCATTTT
CASSVSSGLNQPQHF
>NA|TRBJ2-1|TRBV10-3|TRBD1
TGTGCCATCAACGACAGGGCCCTATACAATGAGCAGTTCTTC
CAINDRALYNEQFF